These 6 T cell receptor beta chains share one sample of origin, sequenced in a study of T cell responses to AZD1222 COVID-19 vaccine. Generated by immunoSEQ multiplex PCR, the TCRdb table keeps only in-frame clones and is missing some. Of 70,000 to 95,000 clones in the sample, roughly 91% were seen once. The sample was peripheral blood, taken on day 0 of MenACWY control vaccination. Receptor source: an adult in good health.

The rearrangement joins TRBV14 to TRBJ1-6, with D tentatively TRBD1 (5 bases). Germline CDR1 is SGHDN and CDR2 is FVKESK. This CDR3 is 15 amino acids long. Trimming took 1 base from V and 9 from J, leaving 13 bases between them. The CDR3 nucleotides are TGTGCCAGCAGCCAAGCGCAAGAAAGGGGTTCACCCCTCCACTTT. Translated: CASSQAQERGSPLHF. Combining the CDR3 with reference TRBV14 and TRBJ1-6 gives the whole variable domain EAGVTQFPSHSVIEKGQTVTLRCDPISGHDNLYWYRRVMGKEIKFLLHFVKESKQDESGMPNNRFLAERTGGTYSTLKVQPAELEDSGVYFCASSQAQERGSPLHFGNGTRLTVT.

The DNA of the CDR3 is TGTGCCAGCAGCCCGAAAGGGGACCGCTACACCGGGGAGCTGTTTTTT. This codes for CASSPKGDRYTGELFF. The V gene is TRBV7-2, the J gene TRBJ2-2; the D call may be TRBD1 or TRBD2 (5 bases each). The germline CDR1 and CDR2 sequences are SGHTA and FQGNSA. The V end lost 5 bases, the J end lost 3 bases, and 16 bases lay between the germline ends. The CDR3 is 16 amino acids.

This rearrangement joins TRBV5-1 to TRBJ2-7; 8 bases agree with TRBD1. The trim removed 7 bases at V and 4 bases at J, leaving 10 bases unmatched. The CDR3 runs 14 residues. In germline, CDR1 is SGHRS, CDR2 YFSETQ. The CDR3 DNA sequence: TGCGCCAGCCAATCCGGGACAGGATCATACGAGCAGTACTTC. Its translation is CASQSGTGSYEQYF.

The rearrangement links TRBV5-1 to TRBJ2-2, with TRBD1 as a possible D gene (6 bases). Between the trimmed V and J ends, which lost 1 base and 3 bases, there was a span of 10 bases. The CDR3 consists of 15 residues. CDR1 SGHRS and CDR2 YFSETQ come from the germline V gene. CDR3 residues: CASSLTTGYTGELFF. The CDR3 DNA reads TGCGCCAGCAGCTTGACGACAGGATACACCGGGGAGCTGTTTTTT. The whole variable domain, remainder taken from reference TRBV5-1 and TRBJ2-2, is KAGVTQTPRYLIKTRGQQVTLSCSPISGHRSVSWYQQTPGQGLQFLFEYFSETQRNKGNFPGRFSGRQFSNSRSEMNVSTLELGDSALYLCASSLTTGYTGELFFGEGSRLTVL.

V usage is TRBV27 and J usage is TRBJ1-6; weak D call: TRBD1 (6 bases). Trimming removed 4 bases at V and 6 bases at J, with 7 bases between. Germline CDR1 and CDR2: MNHEY and SMNVEV (reference sequence). The length of the CDR3 is 13 residues. As DNA, the CDR3 is TGTGCCAGCAGTTCAGGGGTTAATTCACCCCTCCACTTT. Translation gives CASSSGVNSPLHF.

The rearrangement joins TRBV29-1 to TRBJ2-2, with 11 nucleotides matching TRBD1. Germline CDR1 and CDR2: SQVTM and ANQGSEA. The length of the CDR3 is 15 residues. J was trimmed by 3 bases and V by 7 bases; bases with no gene match: 7. The CDR3 loop is CSAQRGQGDTGELFF. Here the CDR3 DNA reads TGCAGCGCCCAGAGGGGACAGGGGGACACCGGGGAGCTGTTTTTT.